The source of this T cell receptor (beta chain) is a study of cytomegalovirus exposure and HLA in healthy donors. Whole-study context: Findings of an earlier analysis included around 100 million unique TCR beta sequences from 190 million or so T cells. Study-level findings and limits: It was only CMV serostatus that was available as immune exposure information. Rarity marked most TCR sequences, yet some public TCRs occurred in many donors.

With 60 Vbeta and 13 Jbeta primers, the PCR was carried out. Profiling relied on immunoSEQ multiplex PCR, and the TCRdb table lists in-frame clones only, not all of them. The profile shows around 130,000 clones, about four fifths of them singletons. The CDR3 contains 16 residues. The V segment lost 5 bases and the J segment 0 bases; nucleotides outside the gene matches: 7. CDR1 is SGHAT, CDR2 FQDESV, per germline (reference sequence). Details on this clone: The target antigen is unknown.

The chain carries TRBV11-1 and TRBJ2-1, with 7 bases matching TRBD1. The sequence came from a woman aged 40 to 50 in good health and CMV-seronegative. Sequencing was performed on PBMCs. In DNA, the CDR3 is TGTGCCAGCAGCCTGTCGACAGGGATCTCCTACAATGAGCAGTTCTTC. Translation: CASSLSTGISYNEQFF.